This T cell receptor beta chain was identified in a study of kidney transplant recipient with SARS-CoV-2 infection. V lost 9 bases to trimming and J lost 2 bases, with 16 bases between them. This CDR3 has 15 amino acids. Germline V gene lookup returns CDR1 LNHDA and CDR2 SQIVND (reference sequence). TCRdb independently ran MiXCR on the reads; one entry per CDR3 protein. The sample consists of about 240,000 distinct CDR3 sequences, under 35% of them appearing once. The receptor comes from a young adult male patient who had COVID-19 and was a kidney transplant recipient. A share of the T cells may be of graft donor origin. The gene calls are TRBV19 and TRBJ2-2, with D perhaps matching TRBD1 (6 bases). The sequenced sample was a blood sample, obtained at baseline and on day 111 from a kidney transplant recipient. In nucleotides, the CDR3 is TGTGCCAGCACAGGGATGGTTGGCAACACCGGGGAGCTGTTTTTT. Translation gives CASTGMVGNTGELFF. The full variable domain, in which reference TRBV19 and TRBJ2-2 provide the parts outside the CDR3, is DGGITQSPKYLFRKEGQNVTLSCEQNLNHDAMYWYRQDPGQGLRLIYYSQIVNDFQKGDIAEGYSVSREKKESFPLTVTSAQKNPTAFYLCASTGMVGNTGELFFGEGSRLTVL.